This T cell receptor beta chain was observed in a study of blood T cell repertoires in COVID-19. Using immunoSEQ multiplex PCR, the repertoire was profiled, and TCRdb retains in-frame clones only, with some absent. The sample holds more than 110,000 clones, around 86% seen once. Between the trimmed V and J ends, which lost 5 bases and 0 bases, there was a span of 11 bases. Germline V gives CDR1 DFQATT, CDR2 SNEGSKA (reference sequence). The CDR3 length is 14 residues. This sequence joins TRBV20-1 and TRBJ1-5; no clear D. The sequence came from a man aged 50 or older who had recovered from COVID-19. The sequenced sample was PBMCs or T cells enriched from blood (not recorded which). The CDR3 sequence: CSAGDPNSNQPQHF. The CDR3 DNA reads TGCAGTGCTGGTGACCCAAATAGCAATCAGCCCCAGCATTTT.